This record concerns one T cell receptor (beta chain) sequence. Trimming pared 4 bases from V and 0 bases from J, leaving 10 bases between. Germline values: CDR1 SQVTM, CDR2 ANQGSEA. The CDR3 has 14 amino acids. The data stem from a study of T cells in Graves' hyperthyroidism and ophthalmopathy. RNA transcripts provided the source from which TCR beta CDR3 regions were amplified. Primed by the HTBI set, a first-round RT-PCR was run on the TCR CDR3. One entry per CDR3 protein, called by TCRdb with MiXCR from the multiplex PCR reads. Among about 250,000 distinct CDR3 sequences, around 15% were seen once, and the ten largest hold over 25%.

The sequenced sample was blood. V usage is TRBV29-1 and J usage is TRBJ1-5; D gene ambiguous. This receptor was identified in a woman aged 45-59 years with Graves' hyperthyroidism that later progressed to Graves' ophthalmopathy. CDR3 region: CSVVVSSSNQPQHF. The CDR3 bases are TGCAGCGTTGTGGTTTCTAGTAGCAATCAGCCCCAGCATTTT. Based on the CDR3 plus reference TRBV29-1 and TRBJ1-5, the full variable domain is SAVISQKPSRDICQRGTSLTIQCQVDSQVTMMFWYRQQPGQSLTLIATANQGSEATYESGFVIDKFPISRPNLTFSTLTVSNMSPEDSSIYLCSVVVSSSNQPQHFGDGTRLSIL.